Reported below is one TCR beta chain. Its antigen is not identified. The entry originates in a study of CD8 T cells in ankylosing spondylitis. Broader study findings: With a CD8+ phenotype, disease-linked clones were relatively rare in peripheral blood. The authors reported significant enrichment of disease-linked clones in matched ankylosing spondylitis synovial fluid. Blood of patients with ankylosing spondylitis appeared to be characterized by a TCR beta motif of several highly homologous variants.

TCRdb independently ran MiXCR on the 5' RACE reads; one entry per CDR3 protein. The sample consists of about 540,000 distinct CDR3 sequences, 12% of them appearing once. Trimming removed 0 bases from V and 3 bases from J, with 12 bases in between. Per the germline V gene, CDR1 is DFQATT and CDR2 is SNEGSKA (reference sequence). The CDR3 is made up of 16 amino acids. This chain links TRBV20-1 with TRBJ1-6, with D possibly matching TRBD1 (5 bases). The source is a male donor with ankylosing spondylitis. Material: blood, either unsorted or a sorted T cell fraction (not recorded which). In DNA, the CDR3 is TGCAGTGCTAGAGATCTTAGACAGCTCTATAATTCACCCCTCCACTTT. Its translation: CSARDLRQLYNSPLHF.